This T cell receptor (beta chain) was recorded in a study of human T cells and chemical hapten exposure. At the level of the study: Patch tests put 0.01% DPC on the upper back, and the results were checked at 6 days. Per-sample TCR yields varied mainly from small pooled library volume differences.

Time point in this sample: pre-sensitization, week 0. Treatment of the sample: therapeutic diphenylcyclopropenone sensitization with weekly scalp DPC. Unseparated into fractions, whole blood served as the source from which total RNA was extracted. This CDR3 contains 14 residues. Germline-derived CDR1 and CDR2 are LGHNT and FRNRAP. V was trimmed by 5 bases and J by 3 bases, leaving 10 bases between them. TCRdb re-called the RACE reads through MiXCR, storing one row per CDR3 protein. The sample lists about 380,000 distinct CDR3 sequences; roughly 4.6% were seen once. The sequence derives from a woman in her forties or fifties with alopecia areata. Some clones in this sample may be carry-over from other donors' samples. The gene calls are TRBV12-5 and TRBJ1-4; D is possibly TRBD1 (5 bases). This specimen was whole blood, taken in connection with sensitization to the hapten diphenylcyclopropenone (DPC). CDR3 nucleotides: TGTGCTAGTGGTCTCCGGGGCCCTAATGAAAAACTGTTTTTT. It is translated as CASGLRGPNEKLFF. Full variable domain (remainder filled in from reference TRBV12-5 and TRBJ1-4): DARVTQTPRHKVTEMGQEVTMRCQPILGHNTVFWYRQTMMQGLELLAYFRNRAPLDDSGMPKDRFSAEMPDATLATLKIQPSEPRDSAVYFCASGLRGPNEKLFFGSGTQLSVL.